This T cell receptor beta chain was recovered during a study of T cell clusters in autoimmune cytopenias. Study-level results: TRB repertoire shifts in secondary cytopenia and chronic lymphocytic leukemia mostly reflected lymphoma, not autoimmunity.

TRB rearrangements were amplified by touch-down multiplex PCR with mixed TRB-A/B primers. TCRdb reprocessed the multiplex PCR reads and reports one entry per CDR3 protein, with no DNA. Here the sample table reports 5,100 or so distinct CDR3 sequences. Tens of thousands of genome equivalents of blood DNA were amplified for TRB. By frequency, this clonotype registers medium-sized (0.01 to 0.1%). Its specificity is unknown. This CDR3 contains 16 residues. From germline, CDR1 is MNHEY and CDR2 SVGAGI. The data also belong to a second study, concerning T cell repertoires in aging, cancer and after chemotherapy.

The receptor was isolated from a human donor in good health. Input material: peripheral blood. V is TRBV6-5 and J is TRBJ2-1; the D call of TRBD2 rests on TCRdb alone, since no DNA is present to check it. The CDR3 here is CASSYGGSSGRDEQFF.